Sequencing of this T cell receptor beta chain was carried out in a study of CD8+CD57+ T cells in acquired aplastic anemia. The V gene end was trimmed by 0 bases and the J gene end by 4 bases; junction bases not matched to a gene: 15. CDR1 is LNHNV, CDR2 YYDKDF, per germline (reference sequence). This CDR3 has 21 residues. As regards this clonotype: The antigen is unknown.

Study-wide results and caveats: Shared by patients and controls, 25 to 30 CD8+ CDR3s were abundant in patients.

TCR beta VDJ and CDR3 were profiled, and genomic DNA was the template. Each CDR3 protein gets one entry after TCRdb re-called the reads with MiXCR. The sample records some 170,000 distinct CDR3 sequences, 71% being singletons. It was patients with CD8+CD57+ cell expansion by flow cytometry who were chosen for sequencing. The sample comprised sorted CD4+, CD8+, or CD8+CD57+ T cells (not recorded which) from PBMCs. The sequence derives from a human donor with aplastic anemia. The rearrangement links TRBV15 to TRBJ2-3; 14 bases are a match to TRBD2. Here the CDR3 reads CATSRDGLGTSGSFLADTQYF. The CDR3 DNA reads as TGTGCCACCAGCAGAGATGGGTTAGGGACTAGCGGGAGCTTCTTGGCAGATACGCAGTATTTT.